This T cell receptor beta chain was profiled in a study of shared clonotypes between healthy human individuals. The overall study: Per donor, CD8 memory used one plate, CD8 naive used two, CD4 memory used three and CD4 naive used three.

This clone was found once. Its specificity is not known. This sample also contains other DNA sequences that code for the same CDR3. Profiling relied on immunoSEQ multiplex PCR, and the TCRdb table lists in-frame clones only, not all of them. The sample yields roughly 2.4 million clones, 95% seen once. Broader study findings: Naive CD4 clonotype sharing across a handful of donors was around 5%. Non-shared clonotypes showed lower generation probabilities than clonotypes common to all four donors. A generally larger estimated richness was seen in naive subsets than in memory subsets.

V lost 1 base to trimming and J lost 3 bases, with 11 bases between them. The CDR3 loop spans 15 amino acids. Looked up from germline, CDR1 is KGHSH and CDR2 is LQKENI. The chain uses TRBV18 and TRBJ2-3, with D perhaps TRBD1 (8 bases). The sequence was collected from a man younger than 30 in good health. Specimen: naive CD4+ T cells sorted from blood. Subset meaning: CD45RA+ positively selected. This CDR3 is CASSPQQGGTDTQYF. The CDR3 bases are TGTGCCAGCTCACCACAACAGGGGGGGACAGATACGCAGTATTTT.